What follows is one T cell receptor (beta chain) and its context. Its antigen is unknown. This entry is derived from a study of cytomegalovirus exposure and HLA in healthy donors. Overall study findings and caveats: The tendency of first-cohort TCR clusters to co-occur in the roughly 110 validation repertoires emerged from a later analysis.

Trimming left V 2 bases short and J 1 base short, with 3 bases between. Germline V gene sequence: CDR1 SEHNR, CDR2 FQNEAQ (reference sequence). This CDR3 is built from 13 residues. The protocol was immunoSEQ multiplex PCR, while the TCRdb copy is restricted to in-frame clones and leaves out a portion. The sample carries around 70,000 clones, over 85% recorded once. The chain couples TRBV7-9 to TRBJ1-5; D ambiguous. The sample comprised PBMCs. The sequence came from a man younger than 30 in good health and CMV-seropositive. For the CDR3, the DNA is TGTGCCAGCAGCTTAAGCAGCAATCAGCCCCAGCATTTT. This sequence encodes CASSLSSNQPQHF.